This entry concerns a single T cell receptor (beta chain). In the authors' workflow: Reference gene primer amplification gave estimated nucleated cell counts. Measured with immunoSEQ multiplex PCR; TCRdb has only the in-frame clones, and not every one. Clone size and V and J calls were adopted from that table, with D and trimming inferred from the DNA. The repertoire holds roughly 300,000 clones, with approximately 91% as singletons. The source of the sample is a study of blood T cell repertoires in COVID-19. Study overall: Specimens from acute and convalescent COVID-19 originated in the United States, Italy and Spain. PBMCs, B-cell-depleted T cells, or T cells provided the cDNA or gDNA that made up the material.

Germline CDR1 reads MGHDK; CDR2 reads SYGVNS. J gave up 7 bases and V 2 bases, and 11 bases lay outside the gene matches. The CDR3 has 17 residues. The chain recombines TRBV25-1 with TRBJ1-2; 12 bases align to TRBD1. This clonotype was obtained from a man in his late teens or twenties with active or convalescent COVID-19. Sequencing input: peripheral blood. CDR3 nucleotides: TGTGCCAGCAGTGAACCGGGACAGGGGGCGAGATTATCTGGCTACACCTTC. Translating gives CASSEPGQGARLSGYTF.